These T cell receptor beta chains were read from a single sample in a study of cytomegalovirus exposure and HLA in healthy donors. Data came from immunoSEQ multiplex PCR; TCRdb stores just in-frame clones and leaves some out. The data show some 75,000 clones, 95% to 96% seen once. Sequences were obtained from PBMCs. Source of these receptors: a woman younger than 30 in good health and CMV-seronegative. Both conserved end residues are part of each CDR3. A D gene is named only where the DNA matches it firmly. Rows give clone size only sometimes, using once, few, many, or a class for an expanded clone.

J gene | clone size | CDR3 length | D gene | V gene | CDR3 protein | CDR3 DNA
TRBJ2-1 | - | 19 | TRBD2 | TRBV10-1 | CASSDQLLPSGSSYNEQFF | TGCGCCAGCAGTGACCAACTGCTCCCTAGCGGGAGCTCCTACAATGAGCAGTTCTTC
TRBJ1-1 | - | 15 | - | TRBV4-2 | CASSPYGGLITEAFF | TGTGCCAGCAGCCCATACGGGGGGCTGATCACTGAAGCTTTCTTT
TRBJ2-2 | - | 16 | - | TRBV7-9 | CASHAPPGGNTGELFF | TGTGCCAGCCACGCTCCACCCGGGGGGAACACCGGGGAGCTGTTTTTT
TRBJ2-3 | - | 11 | - | TRBV20-1 | CSARGGDTQYF | TGCAGTGCTAGGGGAGGAGATACGCAGTATTTT
TRBJ2-7 | - | 14 | - | TRBV11-2 | CASSLLQPSYEQYF | TGTGCCAGCAGCCTGCTACAGCCCTCCTACGAGCAGTACTTC
TRBJ2-2 | once | 12 | - | TRBV19 | CASSDGGGELFF | TGTGCCAGTAGCGACGGGGGCGGGGAGCTGTTTTTT
TRBJ1-5 | few | 16 | - | TRBV14 | CASSQGGVDSNQPQHF | TGTGCCAGCAGCCAGGGGGGAGTAGATAGCAATCAGCCCCAGCATTTT
TRBJ2-3 | - | 14 | - | TRBV18 | CASSSLTSTDTQYF | TGTGCCAGCTCTTCCTTGACTAGCACAGATACGCAGTATTTT
TRBJ1-3 | - | 14 | - | TRBV18 | CASSPPPVGNTIYF | TGTGCCAGCTCACCCCCCCCTGTTGGAAACACCATATATTTT
TRBJ2-5 | - | 14 | TRBD1 | TRBV4-2 | CASSHPGQGETQYF | TGTGCCAGCAGCCACCCGGGACAGGGCGAGACCCAGTACTTC
TRBJ2-7 | once | 14 | - | TRBV25-1 | CASSETGVGYEQYF | TGTGCCAGCAGTGAAACCGGGGTTGGGTACGAGCAGTACTTC
TRBJ2-1 | - | 15 | - | TRBV27 | CASSSPVEGRDEQFF | TGTGCCAGCAGTTCGCCGGTGGAGGGCCGCGATGAGCAGTTCTTC
TRBJ2-7 | - | 14 | - | TRBV19 | CASSIENTPYEQYF | TGTGCCAGTAGTATCGAGAATACCCCCTACGAGCAGTACTTC
TRBJ2-1 | - | 14 | - | TRBV27 | CASSFRDSYNEQFF | TGTGCCAGCAGTTTCCGGGACTCATACAATGAGCAGTTCTTC
TRBJ1-5 | - | 16 | - | TRBV7-9 | CASSHARGSPNQPQHF | TGTGCCAGCAGCCACGCGAGGGGGTCCCCCAATCAGCCCCAGCATTTT
TRBJ2-5 | once | 14 | TRBD2 | TRBV6-6 | CASSYLAGDETQYF | TGTGCCAGCAGTTACTTAGCGGGAGATGAGACCCAGTACTTC
TRBJ2-3 | - | 14 | - | TRBV5-1 | CASSLGTSTDTQYF | TGCGCCAGCAGCTTGGGGACTAGCACAGATACGCAGTATTTT
TRBJ2-5 | - | 16 | TRBD2 | TRBV5-1 | CASSDRSGSRQETQYF | TGCGCCAGCAGCGATAGAAGCGGGAGCCGACAAGAGACCCAGTACTTC
TRBJ1-6 | once | 13 | - | TRBV11-2 | CASSVGLGSPLHF | TGTGCCAGCAGCGTTGGACTGGGGTCACCCCTCCACTTT
TRBJ1-1 | - | 16 | - | TRBV23-1 | CASSPPGLGLNTEAFF | TGCGCCAGCAGTCCTCCAGGGTTGGGGTTGAACACTGAAGCTTTCTTT
TRBJ2-1 | - | 15 | TRBD2 | TRBV10-2 | CASRQATSGYNEQFF | TGCGCCAGCAGGCAGGCAACTAGCGGGTACAATGAGCAGTTCTTC
TRBJ1-2 | few | 14 | - | TRBV7-2 | CASSPPGEIYGYTF | TGTGCCAGCAGCCCGCCGGGAGAGATCTATGGCTACACCTTC
TRBJ1-4 | - | 14 | - | TRBV5-1 | CASSLAGGNEKLFF | TGCGCCAGCAGCTTGGCCGGGGGAAATGAAAAACTGTTTTTT
TRBJ1-1 | once | 13 | - | TRBV14 | CASSTHTNTEAFF | TGTGCCAGCAGCACACACACGAACACTGAAGCTTTCTTT
TRBJ2-2 | - | 17 | TRBD2 | TRBV4-1 | CASSLRVGTNEPGELFF | TGCGCCAGCAGCCTAAGGGTCGGGACTAACGAGCCCGGGGAGCTGTTTTTT
TRBJ2-2 | - | 15 | - | TRBV7-8 | CASSLVRRNGGELFF | TGTGCCAGCAGCTTAGTTAGGAGGAACGGGGGGGAGCTGTTTTTT
TRBJ2-3 | - | 13 | TRBD2 | TRBV6-4 | CASSPSGTDTQYF | TGTGCCAGCAGTCCTAGCGGGACAGATACGCAGTATTTT
TRBJ1-2 | - | 14 | - | TRBV16 | CASSQSSQGYGYTF | TGTGCCAGCAGCCAATCCAGTCAGGGGTATGGCTACACCTTC
TRBJ2-1 | - | 13 | TRBD2 | TRBV10-3 | CAISGGGDNEQFF | TGTGCCATCAGTGGCGGGGGAGACAATGAGCAGTTCTTC
TRBJ1-1 | - | 15 | - | TRBV5-8 | CASSPRTDPNTEAFF | TGTGCCAGCAGCCCTAGGACAGATCCGAACACTGAAGCTTTCTTT
TRBJ1-5 | - | 15 | - | TRBV6-1 | CASSEDGGGNQPQHF | TGTGCCAGCAGTGAAGATGGGGGGGGCAATCAGCCCCAGCATTTT
TRBJ1-5 | once | 13 | - | TRBV6-1 | CASKDSSNQPQHF | TGTGCCAGCAAGGACAGTAGCAATCAGCCCCAGCATTTT
TRBJ2-1 | - | 15 | TRBD2 | TRBV4-1 | CASTLAGGSYNEQFF | TGCGCCAGCACTTTAGCGGGAGGTAGTTACAATGAGCAGTTCTTC
TRBJ1-1 | - | 17 | TRBD1 | TRBV5-8 | CASSFPGTGVGNTEAFF | TGTGCCAGCAGCTTCCCCGGGACAGGGGTAGGGAACACTGAAGCTTTCTTT
TRBJ2-7 | - | 13 | - | TRBV6-5 | CASSYSRTYEQYF | TGTGCCAGCAGTTACTCGAGAACCTACGAGCAGTACTTC
TRBJ2-7 | - | 14 | - | TRBV19 | CASSEYPRAYEQYF | TGTGCCAGTAGCGAATACCCCCGGGCCTACGAGCAGTACTTC
TRBJ2-5 | - | 11 | - | TRBV30 | CAWSVQGSQYF | TGTGCCTGGAGTGTACAGGGTTCGCAGTACTTC
TRBJ2-1 | - | 15 | TRBD2 | TRBV27 | CASTTPSGRAFEQFF | TGTGCCAGCACCACCCCTAGCGGGAGGGCCTTTGAGCAGTTCTTC
TRBJ2-1 | - | 14 | TRBD2 | TRBV2 | CASLGLAGDNEQFF | TGTGCCAGCCTGGGACTAGCGGGAGACAATGAGCAGTTCTTC
TRBJ2-2 | - | 15 | TRBD1 | TRBV13 | CASSLLDRDTGELFF | TGTGCCAGCAGCTTACTAGACAGGGACACCGGGGAGCTGTTTTTT
TRBJ2-7 | - | 12 | - | TRBV11-2 | CASSPEASQQYF | TGTGCCAGCAGCCCGGAGGCTAGCCAGCAGTACTTC